There are many counts of the clone carrying this T cell receptor (beta chain). The germline V and J ends were trimmed by 0 bases and 5 bases, with 8 bases remaining between them. Germline CDR1 and CDR2: LGHNA and YSLEER. The CDR3 length is 14 residues. TCRdb re-derived calls from the RT-PCR reads in MiXCR, one entry per CDR3 protein. The sample consists of approximately 720,000 distinct CDR3 sequences, approximately 15% of them appearing once. The sequencing sample was made of memory CD4+ T cells from blood. The origin of this receptor is a female donor in good health, serving as a healthy control. The chain has TRBV4-3 and TRBJ2-1; D is ambiguous. CDR3: CASSQDFQDNEQFF. The CDR3 bases are TGCGCCAGCAGCCAAGATTTCCAAGACAATGAGCAGTTCTTC.